Shown below are 14 T cell receptor beta chains from a single sample sequenced in a study of T cell repertoires in cytomegalovirus infection. TCRdb re-derived calls from the reads in MiXCR, one entry per CDR3 protein. Found here are 130,000 or so distinct CDR3 sequences, 5.5% to 8% of them singletons; the top ten hold approximately 18%. Sequenced sample: PBMCs. The receptors come from a human donor in good health (CMV status not recorded). Some clones in this sample may be carry-over from other donors' samples.

The chain is built from TRBV5-6 and TRBJ2-7; 8 bases are a match to TRBD2. CDR1 and CDR2 (germline): SGHDT, YYEEEE. Losses at the gene ends were 2 bases for V and 4 bases for J; bases not matched to a gene: 8. CDR3 size: 15 residues. CDR3 bases: TGTGCCAGCAGCTTTCTCCGGGGGGGCCAGTACGAGCAGTACTTC. Its protein product is CASSFLRGGQYEQYF.

The rearrangement links TRBV28 to TRBJ1-5; TRBD1 agrees at 8 bases. After removal of 5 bases from V and 3 bases from J, the junction contained 3 bases not matched to a gene. Germline CDR1 reads MDHEN; CDR2 reads SYDVKM. The CDR3 loop spans 14 amino acids. CDR3 DNA: TGTGCCAGCAGTGGGACAGGCGCCAATCAGCCCCAGCATTTT. Its translation is CASSGTGANQPQHF.

The rearrangement joins TRBV2 to TRBJ1-6; D may be TRBD1 (5 bases). Germline V gives CDR1 SNHLY, CDR2 FYNNEI. V gave up 8 bases and J gave up 6 bases, with 14 bases separating them. The CDR3 runs 14 residues. The CDR3 sequence is CASVPDIRNSPLHF. DNA of the CDR3: TGTGCCAGCGTTCCGGACATCCGTAATTCACCCCTCCACTTT. The entire variable domain, with the rest obtained from reference TRBV2 and TRBJ1-6, is as follows: EPEVTQTPSHQVTQMGQEVILRCVPISNHLYFYWYRQILGQKVEFLVSFYNNEISEKSEIFDDQFSVERPDGSNFTLKIRSTKLEDSAMYFCASVPDIRNSPLHFGNGTRLTVT.

This clonotype was picked up many times. V usage is TRBV28 and J usage is TRBJ1-2; D gene uncertain. This CDR3 region has 13 residues. The V end lost 5 bases, the J end lost 9 bases, and 16 bases lay between the germline ends. Per the germline V gene, CDR1 is MDHEN and CDR2 is SYDVKM. CDR3 nucleotides: TGTGCCAGCAGTCCTGACACACTGTGGCGCTACACCTTC. It is translated as CASSPDTLWRYTF.

V gene TRBV20-1 combines with J gene TRBJ1-1; D is possibly TRBD1 (6 bases). Trimming removed 6 bases at V and 0 bases at J, with 17 bases between. The CDR3 runs 15 residues. Germline V gene lookup returns CDR1 DFQATT and CDR2 SNEGSKA (reference sequence). CDR3: CSALLAKGVNTEAFF. The DNA of the CDR3 is TGCAGTGCGCTCCTCGCGAAGGGGGTGAACACTGAAGCTTTCTTT.

V usage is TRBV20-1 and J usage is TRBJ1-6; 9 bases line up with TRBD1. With V trimmed by 6 bases and J by 14 bases, 32 bases remained unmatched. CDR3 size: 20 residues. Per germline, CDR1 DFQATT and CDR2 SNEGSKA (reference sequence). CDR3 nucleotides: TGCAGTGCAAAGCCCCCCGGGACAGGGTGGTCGGGTGGGGAATTAAAGTCCCTCCACTTT. It is translated as CSAKPPGTGWSGGELKSLHF.

This clonotype was found many times. The V and J genes are TRBV2 and TRBJ2-1; 8 bases match TRBD1. The V gene end was trimmed by 5 bases and the J gene end by 8 bases; junction bases not matched to a gene: 14. This CDR3 spans 16 amino acids. From germline, CDR1 is SNHLY and CDR2 FYNNEI. Here the CDR3 reads CASSPTLDRDGDEQFF. The CDR3 DNA sequence: TGTGCCAGCAGTCCTACCTTGGACAGGGACGGGGATGAGCAGTTCTTC.

This clonotype has a count of ten or more. CDR3 loop: CASSPSGGLNTGELFF. CDR3 coding DNA: TGTGCCAGCAGCCCAAGCGGGGGCCTCAACACCGGGGAGCTGTTTTTT. This chain uses TRBV4-2 with TRBJ2-2, with 8 bases identical to TRBD2. CDR3 length equals 16 residues. The ends lost 4 bases at V and 2 bases at J; junction bases unmatched: 6. Germline CDR1 reads LGHNA; CDR2 reads YNFKEQ.

This clonotype was observed at least ten times. This chain uses TRBV7-8 with TRBJ2-1, with TRBD2 identical over 10 bases. Looked up from germline, CDR1 is SGHVS and CDR2 is FQNEAQ. Trimming at V came to 2 bases and at J to 4 bases, leaving 2 bases not matched to a gene. CDR3 size: 15 residues. This CDR3 is CASSLKRGGYNEQFF. CDR3 nucleotide sequence: TGTGCCAGCAGCTTAAAGCGGGGGGGTTACAATGAGCAGTTCTTC.

This clonotype was seen repeatedly, ten times or more. The rearrangement joins TRBV2 to TRBJ2-3; 7 bases are shared with TRBD1. Germline V lookup: CDR1 SNHLY, CDR2 FYNNEI. The CDR3 runs to 14 residues. Trimming at V came to 6 bases and at J to 2 bases, leaving 5 bases not matched to a gene. For the CDR3, the DNA is TGTGCCAGCAGCCAGACAGGGTTCACAGATACGCAGTATTTT. Encoded protein: CASSQTGFTDTQYF.

This clonotype was seen at least ten times. The chain couples TRBV7-9 to TRBJ2-3, with TRBD2 matching over 8 bases. Trimming took 6 bases from V and 13 from J; bases not matched to a gene: 6. The length of the CDR3 is 11 residues. Germline V gives CDR1 SEHNR, CDR2 FQNEAQ (reference sequence). The chain's CDR3 is CASRIAGGEYF. CDR3 sequence (DNA): TGTGCCAGCAGGATCGCGGGGGGAGAGTATTTT.

The chain is built from TRBV15 and TRBJ1-2; D ambiguous. The V end lost 2 bases, the J end lost 4 bases, and 11 bases lay between the germline ends. In germline, CDR1 is LNHNV, CDR2 YYDKDF (reference sequence). CDR3 size: 14 residues. CDR3 in DNA: TGTGCCACCAGCAGACCGGACGGTATCTATGGCTACACCTTC. It codes for CATSRPDGIYGYTF.

The V call is TRBV7-2, the J call TRBJ1-2; D is possibly TRBD1 (5 bases). The CDR3 contains 14 residues. Germline values: CDR1 SGHTA, CDR2 FQGNSA. V was trimmed by 6 bases and J by 9 bases, leaving 20 bases between them. CDR3 sequence: CASSSRSGASSYTF. The DNA for the CDR3 is TGTGCCAGCAGTAGCCGAAGCGGGGCCTCCAGCTACACCTTC.

A remark on this clonotype: At one boundary the junction diverges from the germline segment, which might be a read error. The chain carries TRBV28 and TRBJ1-1; 7 positions agree with TRBD1. CDR1 is MDHEN and CDR2 is SYDVKM in the germline V gene. The CDR3 has 13 amino acids. This CDR3 reads CAVPGQPNTGAFF. The CDR3 DNA is TGTGCCGTTCCGGGACAGCCGAACACTGGAGCTTTCTTT.